Following are 27 T cell receptor beta chains from one sample sequenced in a study of blood T cell repertoires in COVID-19. Assay: immunoSEQ multiplex PCR; the TCRdb copy retains only in-frame clones and omits some. The table has 25,000 to 35,000 clones, less than 90% seen once. The specimen sequenced was peripheral blood. These receptors came from a human donor with active COVID-19. The donor label of this sample is uncertain.

The chain uses TRBV11-3 and TRBJ1-2; D possibly corresponds to TRBD1 (5 bases). Per the germline V gene, CDR1 is SGHNT and CDR2 is YENEEA. Trimming took off 0 bases at V and 7 bases at J, with 12 bases between the two ends. The CDR3 runs to 14 residues. CDR3 in DNA: TGTGCCAGCAGCTTAGATCGCAGGGTTCCTGGCTACACCTTC. Protein sequence: CASSLDRRVPGYTF.

The J gene is TRBJ1-5, the V gene TRBV6-5, with D perhaps matching TRBD1 (5 bases). The CDR3 is 14 amino acids. V dropped 2 bases and J dropped 5 bases, with 10 bases sitting between them. The germline gives CDR1 MNHEY, CDR2 SVGAGI. CDR3 residues: CASSYAGLDQPQHF. Written as DNA, the CDR3 is TGTGCCAGCAGTTACGCAGGGCTGGATCAGCCCCAGCATTTT.

The chain uses TRBV2 and TRBJ2-3; the match to TRBD2 covers 7 bases. The CDR3 runs 16 residues. Germline V gives CDR1 SNHLY, CDR2 FYNNEI. Trimming took 6 bases from V and 3 from J; bases not matched to a gene: 12. CDR3 sequence: CASRAPGLPPTDTQYF. In DNA form, the CDR3 reads TGTGCCAGCAGGGCACCGGGACTACCACCGACAGATACGCAGTATTTT.

The genes are TRBV7-9 and TRBJ1-2; possibly TRBD1 for D (6 bases). CDR3 length equals 13 residues. With 5 bases removed from V and 2 bases from J, the gap between germline ends came to 9 bases. Germline CDR1 is SEHNR and CDR2 is FQNEAQ (reference sequence). CDR3 nucleotide sequence: TGTGCCAGCAGCCCAACAGGGAACTATGGCTACACCTTC. Residues: CASSPTGNYGYTF. Drawing the rest from reference TRBV7-9 and TRBJ1-2, the complete variable domain is DTGVSQNPRHKITKRGQNVTFRCDPISEHNRLYWYRQTLGQGPEFLTYFQNEAQLEKSRLLSDRFSAERPKGSFSTLEIQRTEQGDSAMYLCASSPTGNYGYTFGSGTRLTVV.

The chain recombines TRBV11-2 with TRBJ2-7; TRBD2 agrees at 10 bases. The CDR3 has 15 amino acids. J lost 2 bases, V lost 8 bases, and 9 bases had no gene match. From germline, CDR1 is SGHAT and CDR2 FQNNGV. The DNA of the CDR3 is TGTGCCAGCGCCCATAGCGGGAGGCTTCCCTACGAGCAGTACTTC. Protein sequence: CASAHSGRLPYEQYF.

The rearrangement links TRBV10-1 to TRBJ2-7; D unclear. The CDR3 totals 13 residues. The germline V and J ends were trimmed by 4 bases and 7 bases, with 14 bases remaining between them. Germline-derived CDR1 and CDR2 are WNHNN and SYGVQD (reference sequence). The CDR3 DNA follows: TGCGCCAGCAGTGTTAATCAGATATCGGAGCAGTACTTC. Translation: CASSVNQISEQYF.

J is TRBJ2-1 and V is TRBV3-1 (or the pseudogene TRBV3-2), with 11 bases identical to TRBD2. The V gene's germline CDR1 is LGHDT and CDR2 YNNKEL (reference sequence). J lost 7 bases, V lost 5 bases, and 4 bases had no gene match. CDR3 length: 14 residues. CDR3 amino acids: CASSTTSGGNEQFF. In nucleotides, the CDR3 is TGTGCCAGCAGCACTACTAGCGGGGGAAATGAGCAGTTCTTC.

The J gene is TRBJ1-4, the V gene TRBV5-4; D possibly corresponds to TRBD1 (5 bases). Per germline, CDR1 SGHNT and CDR2 YYREEE (reference sequence). V was shortened by 3 bases and J by 12 bases, with 18 bases between the two germline ends. The CDR3 is 14 residues long. The CDR3 DNA is TGTGCCAGCAGCTCTCGGACGGGGGACGCGGAACTGTTTTTT. Amino acid sequence: CASSSRTGDAELFF.

The table lists this clone with a count of one. The chain links TRBV3-1 (or the pseudogene TRBV3-2) to TRBJ2-7; 10 positions agree with TRBD2. Per germline, CDR1 LGHDT and CDR2 YNNKEL (reference sequence). The CDR3 covers 15 residues. V lost 5 bases to trimming and J lost 2 bases; unmatched junction nucleotides: 6. Here the CDR3 reads CASSYTSGVPYEQYF. The CDR3 DNA reads as TGTGCCAGCAGCTACACTAGCGGGGTTCCCTACGAGCAGTACTTC.

The gene calls are TRBV6-5 and TRBJ2-3; 9 bases align to TRBD2. Germline V CDR1 and CDR2: MNHEY, SVGAGI. The CDR3 has 14 amino acids. The junction had 4 bases not matched to a gene; V was cut back by 7 bases and J by 2 bases. CDR3 in amino acids: CASKASGNTDTQYF. The CDR3 coding sequence is TGTGCCAGCAAGGCTAGCGGGAACACAGATACGCAGTATTTT.

V gene TRBV4-2 combines with J gene TRBJ2-3, with 12 bases matching TRBD2. J gave up 5 bases and V 1 base, and 7 bases lay outside the gene matches. The CDR3 length is 17 residues. CDR1 and CDR2 from the germline V gene are LGHNA and YNFKEQ. In nucleotides, the CDR3 is TGTGCCAGCAGCCAAGGGGCTAGCGGGGGGGTTTTAGATACGCAGTATTTT. Protein product: CASSQGASGGVLDTQYF.

The chain carries TRBV6-5 and TRBJ2-5; maybe TRBD2 (5 bases). The germline CDR1 and CDR2 sequences are MNHEY and SVGAGI. The V end was cut by 6 bases, the J end by 2 bases, with 16 bases between. This CDR3 is built from 15 residues. CDR3: CASSVLSDLQETQYF. The CDR3 DNA reads as TGTGCCAGCAGCGTCCTTAGCGATCTACAAGAGACCCAGTACTTC.

This clone was counted only a few times. Written as DNA, the CDR3 is TGTGCCAGCAGCTTCTTGAGCGGGGGGACAGATACGCAGTATTTT. This sequence encodes CASSFLSGGTDTQYF. This chain uses TRBV5-6 with TRBJ2-3, with 9 bases matching TRBD2. CDR1 is SGHDT, CDR2 YYEEEE, per germline. The CDR3 spans 15 residues. J was trimmed by 3 bases and V by 2 bases; bases with no gene match: 4. Using reference TRBV5-6 and TRBJ2-3 for the parts outside the CDR3, the full variable domain is DAGVTQSPTHLIKTRGQQVTLRCSPKSGHDTVSWYQQALGQGPQFIFQYYEEEERQRGNFPDRFSGHQFPNYSSELNVNALLLGDSALYLCASSFLSGGTDTQYFGPGTRLTVL.

The CDR3 is CASSFEQGALGTEAFF. The CDR3 DNA follows: TGTGCCAGCAGTTTTGAGCAGGGGGCTTTGGGCACTGAAGCTTTCTTT. The chain is built from TRBV28 and TRBJ1-1; 8 bases are a match to TRBD1. The germline V gene has CDR1 MDHEN and CDR2 SYDVKM. The CDR3 extends over 16 amino acids. The ends lost 3 bases at V and 4 bases at J; junction bases unmatched: 10.

The chain combines TRBV10-1 with TRBJ2-2, with a weak D call TRBD2 (6 bases). The CDR3 is made up of 15 amino acids. Germline CDR1 is WNHNN and CDR2 is SYGVQD (reference sequence). The germline V and J ends were trimmed by 6 bases and 2 bases, with 13 bases remaining between them. The CDR3 region is CASSRLASNTGELFF. CDR3 nucleotides: TGCGCCAGCAGCAGGCTAGCGAGTAACACCGGGGAGCTGTTTTTT.

The V and J genes are TRBV6-5 and TRBJ2-3; D not certain. Germline V CDR1 and CDR2: MNHEY, SVGAGI. The length of the CDR3 is 11 residues. Deletions cut 7 bases from V and 6 bases from J, with 8 bases between. DNA for the CDR3: TGTGCCAGCACCCGACTTGATACGCAGTATTTT. Translating it yields CASTRLDTQYF.

The chain combines TRBV14 with TRBJ2-3; TRBD2 matches 8 bases. CDR1 SGHDN and CDR2 FVKESK come from the germline V gene. The CDR3 has 18 amino acids. V lost 1 base, J lost 0 bases, and 9 bases stayed unmatched. CDR3 loop: CASSQGPGGDPSTDTQYF. CDR3 coding DNA: TGTGCCAGCAGCCAAGGGCCCGGGGGGGATCCTAGCACAGATACGCAGTATTTT.

The rearrangement joins TRBV3-1 (or the pseudogene TRBV3-2) to TRBJ2-1; D possibly corresponds to TRBD2 (5 bases). Between the trimmed V and J ends, which lost 4 bases and 7 bases, there was a span of 11 bases. This CDR3 contains 13 residues. The germline gives CDR1 LGHDT, CDR2 YNNKEL (reference sequence). The CDR3 protein is CASSRRRENEQFF. The CDR3 coding sequence is TGTGCCAGCAGCCGCCGTAGGGAGAATGAGCAGTTCTTC.

CDR3 nucleotide sequence: TGTGCCAGCAGCGCCTCCACCGGGGAGCTGTTTTTT. Translation gives CASSASTGELFF. The genes are TRBV9 and TRBJ2-2; D remains unclear. V lost 3 bases and J lost 4, with 4 bases in between. The germline CDR1 and CDR2 sequences are SGDLS and YYNGEE. The CDR3 runs to 12 residues. Supplemented by reference TRBV9 and TRBJ2-2, the full variable domain reads DSGVTQTPKHLITATGQRVTLRCSPRSGDLSVYWYQQSLDQGLQFLIQYYNGEERAKGNILERFSAQQFPDLHSELNLSSLELGDSALYFCASSASTGELFFGEGSRLTVL.

V usage is TRBV6-5 and J usage is TRBJ2-3, with a weak D call TRBD2 (6 bases). V was shortened by 2 bases and J by 6 bases, with 12 bases between the two germline ends. The germline gives CDR1 MNHEY, CDR2 SVGAGI. The CDR3 extends over 14 amino acids. DNA for the CDR3: TGTGCCAGCAGTTACACCGGGGGTCCGGATACGCAGTATTTT. It translates to CASSYTGGPDTQYF.

The chain is built from TRBV5-1 and TRBJ1-1; 9 nucleotides agree with TRBD1. Germline assignment: CDR1 SGHRS and CDR2 YFSETQ. The CDR3 runs to 14 residues. The V and J ends lost 2 bases and 6 bases, in that order; junction bases with no gene match: 5. The DNA for the CDR3 is TGCGCCAGCAGCTTCGGGGACAGGGCACCTGAAGCTTTCTTT. It encodes CASSFGDRAPEAFF.

The CDR3 is CASSQTGTSGRLNTGELFF. In nucleotides, the CDR3 is TGTGCCAGCAGTCAAACCGGGACTAGCGGGAGGCTGAACACCGGGGAGCTGTTTTTT. The genes are TRBV6-6 and TRBJ2-2; 15 bases agree with TRBD2. Germline lookup yields CDR1 MNHNY and CDR2 SVGAGI (reference sequence). Losses at the gene ends were 5 bases for V and 1 base for J; bases not matched to a gene: 8. CDR3 size: 19 residues.

This clone showed up just once. The chain is built from TRBV6-5 and TRBJ2-3; 10 nucleotides line up with TRBD2. The germline gives CDR1 MNHEY, CDR2 SVGAGI. The ends lost 0 bases at V and 2 bases at J; junction bases unmatched: 2. CDR3 length: 16 amino acids. The CDR3 nucleotides read TGTGCCAGCAGTTACTCTAGCGGGGGGAACACAGATACGCAGTATTTT. Its protein product is CASSYSSGGNTDTQYF.

The chain links TRBV4-2 to TRBJ2-7, with 10 bases that match TRBD2. This CDR3 has 15 residues. V shed 0 bases and J 2 bases; nucleotides not matched to a gene: 1. Per germline, CDR1 LGHNA and CDR2 YNFKEQ. The CDR3 sequence is CASSQELAGAYEQYF. For the CDR3, the DNA is TGTGCCAGCAGCCAAGAGCTAGCGGGGGCCTACGAGCAGTACTTC.

The chain combines TRBV7-9 with TRBJ2-1; 8 bases map to TRBD2. The trim removed 3 bases at V and 2 bases at J, leaving 15 bases unmatched. The CDR3 has 19 amino acids. In germline, CDR1 is SEHNR, CDR2 FQNEAQ (reference sequence). The CDR3 loop is CASSFYVGLAGATYNEQFF. The CDR3 region has the DNA TGTGCCAGCAGCTTCTACGTCGGACTAGCCGGAGCAACCTACAATGAGCAGTTCTTC.

The gene calls are TRBV4-2 and TRBJ2-3, with 15 positions matching TRBD2. The V segment lost 2 bases and the J segment 3 bases; nucleotides outside the gene matches: 6. Germline lookup yields CDR1 LGHNA and CDR2 YNFKEQ. The CDR3 extends over 18 amino acids. The CDR3 coding sequence is TGTGCCAGCAGCCAAAAGGGACTAGCGGGAGGCGGGACAGATACGCAGTATTTT. Translation gives CASSQKGLAGGGTDTQYF.

The chain employs TRBV13 and TRBJ2-3; TRBD2 aligns across 7 bases. The CDR3 runs 16 residues. Germline-derived CDR1 and CDR2 are PRHDT and FYEKMQ (reference sequence). Unmatched junction bases numbered 12, after V lost 5 bases and J lost 4 bases. This CDR3 is CASSPPLASAPDTQYF. CDR3 bases: TGTGCCAGCAGCCCCCCACTAGCGTCGGCCCCAGATACGCAGTATTTT.